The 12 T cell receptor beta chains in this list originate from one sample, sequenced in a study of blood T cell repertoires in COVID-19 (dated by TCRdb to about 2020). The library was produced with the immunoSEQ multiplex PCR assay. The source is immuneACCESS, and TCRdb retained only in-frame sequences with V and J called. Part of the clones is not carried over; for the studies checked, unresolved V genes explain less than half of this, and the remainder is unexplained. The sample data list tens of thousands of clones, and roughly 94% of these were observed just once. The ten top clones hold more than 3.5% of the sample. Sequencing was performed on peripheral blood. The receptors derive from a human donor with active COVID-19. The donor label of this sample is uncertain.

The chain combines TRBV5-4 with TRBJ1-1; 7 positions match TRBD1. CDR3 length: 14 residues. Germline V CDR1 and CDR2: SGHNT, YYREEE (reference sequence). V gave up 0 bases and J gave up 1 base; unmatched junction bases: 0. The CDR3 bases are TGTGCCAGCAGCTTGGGGACAGGGAACACTGAAGCTTTCTTT. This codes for CASSLGTGNTEAFF.

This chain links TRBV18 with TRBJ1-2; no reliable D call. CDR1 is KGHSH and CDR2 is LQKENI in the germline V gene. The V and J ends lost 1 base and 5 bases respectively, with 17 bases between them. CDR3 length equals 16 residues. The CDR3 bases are TGTGCCAGCTCACCACTGGCCGACACGGCGGGGTATGGCTACACCTTC. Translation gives CASSPLADTAGYGYTF.

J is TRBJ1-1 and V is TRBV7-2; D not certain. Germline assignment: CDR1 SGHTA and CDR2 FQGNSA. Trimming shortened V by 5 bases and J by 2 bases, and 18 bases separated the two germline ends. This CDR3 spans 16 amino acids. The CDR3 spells CASSPPGNRINTEAFF. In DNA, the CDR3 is TGTGCCAGCAGCCCTCCCGGAAACAGAATTAACACTGAAGCTTTCTTT.

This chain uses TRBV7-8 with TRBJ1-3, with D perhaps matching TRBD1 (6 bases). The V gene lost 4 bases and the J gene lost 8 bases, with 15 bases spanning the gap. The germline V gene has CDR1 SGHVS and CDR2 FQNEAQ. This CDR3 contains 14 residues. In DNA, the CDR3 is TGTGCCAGCAGCTCGGACAGAAACTCGGACACCATATATTTT. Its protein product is CASSSDRNSDTIYF. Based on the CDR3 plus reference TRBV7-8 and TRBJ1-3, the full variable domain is GAGVSQSPRYKVAKRGQDVALRCDPISGHVSLFWYQQALGQGPEFLTYFQNEAQLDKSGLPSDRFFAERPEGSVSTLKIQRTQQEDSAVYLCASSSDRNSDTIYFGEGSWLTVV.

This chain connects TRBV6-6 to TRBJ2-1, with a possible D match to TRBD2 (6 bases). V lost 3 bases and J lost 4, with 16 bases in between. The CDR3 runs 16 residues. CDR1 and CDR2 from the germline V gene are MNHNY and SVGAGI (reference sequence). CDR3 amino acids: CASSYSREIPYNEQFF. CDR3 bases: TGTGCCAGCAGTTATAGTCGGGAGATCCCATACAATGAGCAGTTCTTC.

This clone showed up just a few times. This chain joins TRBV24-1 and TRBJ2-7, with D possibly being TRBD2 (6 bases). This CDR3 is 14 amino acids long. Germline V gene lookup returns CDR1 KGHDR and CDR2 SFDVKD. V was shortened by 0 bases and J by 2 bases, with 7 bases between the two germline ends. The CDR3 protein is CATSDLGTPYEQYF. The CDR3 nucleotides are TGTGCCACCAGTGATTTGGGGACTCCCTACGAGCAGTACTTC.

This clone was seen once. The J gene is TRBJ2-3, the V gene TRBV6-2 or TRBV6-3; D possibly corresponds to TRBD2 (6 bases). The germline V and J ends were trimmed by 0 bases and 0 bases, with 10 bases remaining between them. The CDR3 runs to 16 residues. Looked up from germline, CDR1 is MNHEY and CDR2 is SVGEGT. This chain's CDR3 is CASSYSLAASTDTQYF. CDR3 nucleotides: TGTGCCAGCAGTTACTCGTTAGCGGCTAGCACAGATACGCAGTATTTT.

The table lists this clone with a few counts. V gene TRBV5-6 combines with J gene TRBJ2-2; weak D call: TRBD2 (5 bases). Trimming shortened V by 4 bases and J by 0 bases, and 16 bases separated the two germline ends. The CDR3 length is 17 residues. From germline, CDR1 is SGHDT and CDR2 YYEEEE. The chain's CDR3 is CASSGWRQNPNTGELFF. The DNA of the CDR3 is TGTGCCAGCAGCGGGTGGAGGCAAAACCCGAACACCGGGGAGCTGTTTTTT.

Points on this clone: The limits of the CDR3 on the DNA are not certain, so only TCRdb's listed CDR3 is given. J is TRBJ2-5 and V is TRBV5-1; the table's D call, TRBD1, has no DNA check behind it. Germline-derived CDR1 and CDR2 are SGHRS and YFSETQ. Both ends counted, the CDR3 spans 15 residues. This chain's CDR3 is CASSLVGTGARGRYF.

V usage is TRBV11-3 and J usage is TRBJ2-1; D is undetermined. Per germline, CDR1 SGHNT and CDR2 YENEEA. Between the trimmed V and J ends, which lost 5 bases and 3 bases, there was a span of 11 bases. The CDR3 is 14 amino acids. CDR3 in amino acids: CASSPTSIYNEQFF. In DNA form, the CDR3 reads TGTGCCAGCAGCCCGACATCTATCTACAATGAGCAGTTCTTC.

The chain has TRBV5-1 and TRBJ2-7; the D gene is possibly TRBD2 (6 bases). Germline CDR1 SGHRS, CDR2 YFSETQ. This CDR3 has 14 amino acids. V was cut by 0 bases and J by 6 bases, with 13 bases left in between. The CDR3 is CASSLARRASEQYF. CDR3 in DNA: TGCGCCAGCAGCTTGGCGAGGAGGGCAAGCGAGCAGTACTTC.

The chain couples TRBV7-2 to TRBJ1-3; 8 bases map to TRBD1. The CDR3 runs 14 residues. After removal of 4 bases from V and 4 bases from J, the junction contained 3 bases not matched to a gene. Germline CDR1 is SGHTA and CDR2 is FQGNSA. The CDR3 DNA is TGTGCCAGCAGCTATGGACAGGGAGGAAACACCATATATTTT. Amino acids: CASSYGQGGNTIYF.